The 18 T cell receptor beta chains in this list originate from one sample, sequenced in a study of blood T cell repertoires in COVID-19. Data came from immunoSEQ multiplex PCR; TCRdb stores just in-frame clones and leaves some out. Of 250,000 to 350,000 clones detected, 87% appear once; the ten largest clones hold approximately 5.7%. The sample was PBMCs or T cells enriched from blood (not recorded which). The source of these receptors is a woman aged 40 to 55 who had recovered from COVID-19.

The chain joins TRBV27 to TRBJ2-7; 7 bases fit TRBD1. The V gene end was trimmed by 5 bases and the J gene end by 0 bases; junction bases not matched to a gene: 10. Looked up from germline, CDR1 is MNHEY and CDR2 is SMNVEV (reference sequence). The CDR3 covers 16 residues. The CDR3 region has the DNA TGTGCCAGCAGTCTCCACCGGGACAGACTCTCCTACGAGCAGTACTTC. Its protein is CASSLHRDRLSYEQYF.

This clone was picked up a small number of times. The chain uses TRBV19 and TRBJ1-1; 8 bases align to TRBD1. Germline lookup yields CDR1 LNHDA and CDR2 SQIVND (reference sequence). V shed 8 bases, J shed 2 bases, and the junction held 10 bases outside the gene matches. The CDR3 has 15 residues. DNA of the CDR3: TGTGCCAGTTTCTCCTGGACAGGGAGTAACACTGAAGCTTTCTTT. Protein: CASFSWTGSNTEAFF. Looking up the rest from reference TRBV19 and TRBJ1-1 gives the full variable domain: DGGITQSPKYLFRKEGQNVTLSCEQNLNHDAMYWYRQDPGQGLRLIYYSQIVNDFQKGDIAEGYSVSREKKESFPLTVTSAQKNPTAFYLCASFSWTGSNTEAFFGQGTRLTVV.

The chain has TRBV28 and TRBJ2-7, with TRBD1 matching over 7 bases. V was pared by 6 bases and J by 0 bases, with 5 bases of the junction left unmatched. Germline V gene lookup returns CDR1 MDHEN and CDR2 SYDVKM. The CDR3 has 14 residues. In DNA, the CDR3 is TGTGCCAGCAGGTCGACAGGGTCCTCCTACGAGCAGTACTTC. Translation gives CASRSTGSSYEQYF.

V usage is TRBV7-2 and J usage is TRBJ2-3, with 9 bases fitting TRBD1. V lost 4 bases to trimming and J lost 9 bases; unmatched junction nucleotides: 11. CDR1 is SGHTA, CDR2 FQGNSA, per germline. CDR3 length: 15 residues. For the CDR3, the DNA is TGTGCCAGCAGCTCGGACAGGGGTGTAGCAGGGACGCAGTATTTT. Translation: CASSSDRGVAGTQYF.

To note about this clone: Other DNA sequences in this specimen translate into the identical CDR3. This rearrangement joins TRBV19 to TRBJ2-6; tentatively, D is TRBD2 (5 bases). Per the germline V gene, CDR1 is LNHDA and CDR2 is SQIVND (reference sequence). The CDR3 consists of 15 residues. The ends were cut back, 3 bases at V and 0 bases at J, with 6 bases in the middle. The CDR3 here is CASSIGLSGANVLTF. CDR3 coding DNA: TGTGCCAGTAGTATTGGACTCTCTGGGGCCAACGTCCTGACTTTC. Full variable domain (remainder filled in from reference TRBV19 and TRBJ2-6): DGGITQSPKYLFRKEGQNVTLSCEQNLNHDAMYWYRQDPGQGLRLIYYSQIVNDFQKGDIAEGYSVSREKKESFPLTVTSAQKNPTAFYLCASSIGLSGANVLTFGAGSRLTVL.

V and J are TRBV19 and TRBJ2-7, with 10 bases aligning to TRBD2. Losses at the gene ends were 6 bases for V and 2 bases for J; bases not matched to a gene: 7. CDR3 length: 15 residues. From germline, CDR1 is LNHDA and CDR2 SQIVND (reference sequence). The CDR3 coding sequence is TGTGCCAGTAGCACACTAGCGGGGAGTACCTACGAGCAGTACTTC. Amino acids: CASSTLAGSTYEQYF.

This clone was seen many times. The CDR3 reads CASRSTSGSSAETQYF. In nucleotides, the CDR3 is TGTGCCAGTAGGTCCACTAGCGGGAGCTCCGCAGAGACCCAGTACTTC. The rearrangement uses TRBV19 and TRBJ2-5; 11 positions agree with TRBD2. The V gene's germline CDR1 is LNHDA and CDR2 SQIVND (reference sequence). The V segment lost 6 bases and the J segment 4 bases; nucleotides outside the gene matches: 10. There are 16 residues in the CDR3.

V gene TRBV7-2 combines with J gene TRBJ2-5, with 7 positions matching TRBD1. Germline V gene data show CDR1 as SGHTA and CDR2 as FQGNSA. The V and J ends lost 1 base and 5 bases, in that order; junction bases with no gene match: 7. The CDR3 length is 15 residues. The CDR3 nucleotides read TGTGCCAGCAGCTTAGAGGGGGCGACCGTGGAGACCCAGTACTTC. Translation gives CASSLEGATVETQYF.

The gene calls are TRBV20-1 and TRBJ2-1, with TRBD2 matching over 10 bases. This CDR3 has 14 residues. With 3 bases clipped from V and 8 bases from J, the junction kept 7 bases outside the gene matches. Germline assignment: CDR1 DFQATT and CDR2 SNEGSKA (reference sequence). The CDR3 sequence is CSASPSGSGDEQFF. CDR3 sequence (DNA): TGCAGTGCTAGTCCTAGCGGGAGTGGCGATGAGCAGTTCTTC.

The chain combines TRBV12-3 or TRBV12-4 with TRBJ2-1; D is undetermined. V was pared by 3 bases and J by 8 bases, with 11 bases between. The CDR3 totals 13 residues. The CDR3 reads CASSLSSSDEQFF. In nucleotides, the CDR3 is TGTGCCAGCAGTTTGAGTAGTTCCGATGAGCAGTTCTTC.

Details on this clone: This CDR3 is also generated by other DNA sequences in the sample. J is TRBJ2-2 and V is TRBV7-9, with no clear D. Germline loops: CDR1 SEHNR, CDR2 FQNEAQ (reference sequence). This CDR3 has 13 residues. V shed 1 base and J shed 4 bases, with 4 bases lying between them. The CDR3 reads CASSLDSTGELFF. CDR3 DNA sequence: TGTGCCAGCAGCTTAGACTCCACCGGGGAGCTGTTTTTT.

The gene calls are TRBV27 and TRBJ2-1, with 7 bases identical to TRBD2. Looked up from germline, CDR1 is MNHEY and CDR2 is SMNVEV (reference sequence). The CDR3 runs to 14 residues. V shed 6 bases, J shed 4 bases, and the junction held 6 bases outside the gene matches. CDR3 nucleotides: TGTGCCAGCAGCCCTGGACTAGATTACAATGAGCAGTTCTTC. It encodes CASSPGLDYNEQFF.

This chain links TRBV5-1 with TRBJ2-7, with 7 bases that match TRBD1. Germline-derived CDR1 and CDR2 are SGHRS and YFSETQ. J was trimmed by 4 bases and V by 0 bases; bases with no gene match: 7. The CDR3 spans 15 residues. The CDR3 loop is CASSLATGSAYEQYF. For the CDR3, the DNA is TGCGCCAGCAGCTTGGCGACAGGGAGCGCGTACGAGCAGTACTTC.

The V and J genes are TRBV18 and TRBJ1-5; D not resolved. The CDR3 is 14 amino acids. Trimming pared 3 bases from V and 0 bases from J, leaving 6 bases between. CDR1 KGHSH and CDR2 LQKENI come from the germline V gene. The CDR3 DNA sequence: TGTGCCAGCTCACCCTCGGTTAGCAATCAGCCCCAGCATTTT. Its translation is CASSPSVSNQPQHF.

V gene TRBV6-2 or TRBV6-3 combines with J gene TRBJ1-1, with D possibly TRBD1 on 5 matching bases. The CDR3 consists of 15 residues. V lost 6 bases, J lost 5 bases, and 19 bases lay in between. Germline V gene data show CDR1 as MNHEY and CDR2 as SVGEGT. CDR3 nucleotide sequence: TGTGCCAGCAGCCCGATCCCGGGGGGTGAGACTGAAGCTTTCTTT. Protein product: CASSPIPGGETEAFF.

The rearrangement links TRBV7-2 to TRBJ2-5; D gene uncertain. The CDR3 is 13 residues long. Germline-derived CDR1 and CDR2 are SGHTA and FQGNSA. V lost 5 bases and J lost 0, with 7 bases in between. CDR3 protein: CASSPVNQETQYF. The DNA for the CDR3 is TGTGCCAGCAGCCCGGTGAACCAAGAGACCCAGTACTTC.

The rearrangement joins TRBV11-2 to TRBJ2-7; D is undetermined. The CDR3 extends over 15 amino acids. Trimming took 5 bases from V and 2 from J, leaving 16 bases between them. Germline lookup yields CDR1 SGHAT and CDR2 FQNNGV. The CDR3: CASSPSRVEAYEQYF. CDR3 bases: TGTGCCAGCAGCCCATCCCGGGTAGAGGCCTACGAGCAGTACTTC.

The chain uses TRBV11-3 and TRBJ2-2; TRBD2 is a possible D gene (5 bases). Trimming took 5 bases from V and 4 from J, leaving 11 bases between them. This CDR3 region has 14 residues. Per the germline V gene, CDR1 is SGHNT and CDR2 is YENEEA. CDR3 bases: TGTGCCAGCAGCCTCAGCGGATTCACCGGGGAGCTGTTTTTT. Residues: CASSLSGFTGELFF.